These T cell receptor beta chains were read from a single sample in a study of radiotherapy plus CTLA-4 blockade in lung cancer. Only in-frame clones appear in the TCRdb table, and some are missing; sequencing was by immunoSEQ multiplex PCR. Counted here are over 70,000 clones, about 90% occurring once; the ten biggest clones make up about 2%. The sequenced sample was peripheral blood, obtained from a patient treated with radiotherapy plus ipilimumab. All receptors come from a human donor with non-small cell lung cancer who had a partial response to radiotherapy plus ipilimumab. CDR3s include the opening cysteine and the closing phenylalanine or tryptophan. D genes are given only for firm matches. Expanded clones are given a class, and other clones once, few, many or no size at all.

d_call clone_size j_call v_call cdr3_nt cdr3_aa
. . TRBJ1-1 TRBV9 TGTGCCAGCAGCGTAGCCCCGGGCAGGGGACGAGAAGCTTTCTTT CASSVAPGRGREAFF
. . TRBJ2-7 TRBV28 TGTGCCAGCAGTTCTGAGCCCGAGCAGTACTTC CASSSEPEQYF
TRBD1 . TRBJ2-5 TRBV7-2 TGTGCCAGCAGCTTACAGGGGGTCGGGGAGACCCAGTACTTC CASSLQGVGETQYF
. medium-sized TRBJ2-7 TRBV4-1 TGCGCCAGCAGCCAAGGGTTTCAGCGTTTCTATGCCTACGAGCAGTACTTC CASSQGFQRFYAYEQYF
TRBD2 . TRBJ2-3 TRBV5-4 TGTGCCAGCAGCCAAGCGGGAGGACTTAGCACAGATACGCAGTATTTT CASSQAGGLSTDTQYF
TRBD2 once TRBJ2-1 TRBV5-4 TGTGCCAGCAGCTCGGGGTTAGCGGGAGAAAATGAGCAGTTCTTC CASSSGLAGENEQFF
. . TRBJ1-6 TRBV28 TGTGCCAGCAGTCCGATCAATACCCTCTGGGGCGCAGGCCGTGTTAATTCACCCCTCCACTTT CASSPINTLWGAGRVNSPLHF
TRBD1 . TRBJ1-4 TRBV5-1 TGCGCCAGCAGCGAGGGACAGGGGTTGGAAAAACTGTTTTTT CASSEGQGLEKLFF
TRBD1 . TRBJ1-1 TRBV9 TGTGCCAGCAGCTTTTCAGGGGGCAACACTGAAGCTTTCTTT CASSFSGGNTEAFF
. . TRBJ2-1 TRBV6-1 TGTGCCAGCAGCCGGCCGACTGACAATGAGCAGTTCTTC CASSRPTDNEQFF
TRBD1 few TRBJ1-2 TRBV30 TGTGCCTGGAGTCGCCCGCAGGGGGGCTACTATGGCTACACCTTC CAWSRPQGGYYGYTF
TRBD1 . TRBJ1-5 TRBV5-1 TGCGCCAGCAGCCCCTGGACAGGGGAGGCCCAGCATTTT CASSPWTGEAQHF
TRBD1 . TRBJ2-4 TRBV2 TGTGCCAGCAGTGGCCGGGACAGGGGGCGCGTAAACATTCAGTACTTC CASSGRDRGRVNIQYF
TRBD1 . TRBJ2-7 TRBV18 TGTGCCAGCTCACCCGGGACAGGGGGCTCCGAGCAGTACTTC CASSPGTGGSEQYF
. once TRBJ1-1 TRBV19 TGTGCCAGTAATAAAGGAGGAATCACTGAAGCTTTCTTT CASNKGGITEAFF
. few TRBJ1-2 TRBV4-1 TGCGCCAGCAGCCAAGATCTATCCTACACCTTC CASSQDLSYTF
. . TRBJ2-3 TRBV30 TGTGCCTGGAGTCCCGGGGGCACAGATACGCAGTATTTT CAWSPGGTDTQYF
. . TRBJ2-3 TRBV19 TGTGCCAGTAAATGGCGGGTGAACACAGATACGCAGTATTTT CASKWRVNTDTQYF
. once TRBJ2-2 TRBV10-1 TGCGCCAGCAGGAGACTGAACACCGGGGAGCTGTTTTTT CASRRLNTGELFF
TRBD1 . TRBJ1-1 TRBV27 TGTGCCAGCAGTTTAGGGGCAGGGGGCTCTGAAGCTTTCTTT CASSLGAGGSEAFF
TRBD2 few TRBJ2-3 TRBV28 TGTGCCAGCAGCCCCGCGGTAGCGGGAATGTATTTT CASSPAVAGMYF
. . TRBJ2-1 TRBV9 TGTGCCAGCAGCGTAGTTCGTCGTCGACTAAACAATGAGCAGTTCTTC CASSVVRRRLNNEQFF
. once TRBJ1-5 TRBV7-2 TGTGCCAGCAGCTTAGTCCACAGTCAGCCCCAGCATTTT CASSLVHSQPQHF
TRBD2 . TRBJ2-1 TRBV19 TGTGCCAGTAGGGGACTAGCGGGCCTCAGCTCCTACAATGAGCAGTTCTTC CASRGLAGLSSYNEQFF
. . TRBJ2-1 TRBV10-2 TGCGCCAGCAGCAGGCGCCCCGCCTACAATGAGCAGTTCTTC CASSRRPAYNEQFF
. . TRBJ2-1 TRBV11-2 TGTGCCAGCAGCCCCCGGCGGCTGAGCTCCTACAATGAGCAGTTCTTC CASSPRRLSSYNEQFF
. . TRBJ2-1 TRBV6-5 TGTGCCAGCAGTGCGGGTGGGATCAATGAGCAGTTCTTC CASSAGGINEQFF
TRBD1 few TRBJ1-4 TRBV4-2 TGTGCCAGCAGCCTACGACAGGGGGCTAATGAAAAACTGTTTTTT CASSLRQGANEKLFF
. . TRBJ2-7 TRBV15 TGTGCCACCAGCAGAGACGGGTCTAGCTCCTACGAGCAGTACTTC CATSRDGSSSYEQYF
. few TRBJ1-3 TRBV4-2 TGTGCCAGCAGCCGAGACTTCCCCTCTGGAAACACCATATATTTT CASSRDFPSGNTIYF
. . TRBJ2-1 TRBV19 TGTGCCAGTAGTATTTGGTTAGTACTCCGGAATGAGCAGTTCTTC CASSIWLVLRNEQFF
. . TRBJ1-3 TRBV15 TGTGCCAGCAAACAGGGCTTGAGCTCTGGAAACACCATATATTTT CASKQGLSSGNTIYF
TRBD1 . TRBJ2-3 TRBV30 TGTGCCTGGAGTGTACAGGGGGCGAAGTACTCGGCGCAGTATTTT CAWSVQGAKYSAQYF